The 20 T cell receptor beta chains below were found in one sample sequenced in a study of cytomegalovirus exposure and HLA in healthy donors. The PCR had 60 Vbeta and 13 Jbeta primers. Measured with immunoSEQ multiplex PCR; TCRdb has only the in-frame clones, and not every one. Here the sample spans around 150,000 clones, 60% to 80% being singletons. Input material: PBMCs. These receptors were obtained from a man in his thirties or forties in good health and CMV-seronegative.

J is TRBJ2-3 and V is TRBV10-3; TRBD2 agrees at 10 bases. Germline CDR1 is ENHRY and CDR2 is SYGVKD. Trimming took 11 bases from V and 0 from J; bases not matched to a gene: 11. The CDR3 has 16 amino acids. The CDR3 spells CASQRTSGPSTDTQYF. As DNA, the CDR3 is TGTGCCTCCCAACGGACTAGCGGACCGAGCACAGATACGCAGTATTTT.

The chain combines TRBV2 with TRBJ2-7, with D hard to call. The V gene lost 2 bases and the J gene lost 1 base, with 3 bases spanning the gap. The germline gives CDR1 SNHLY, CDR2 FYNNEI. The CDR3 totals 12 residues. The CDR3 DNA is TGTGCCAGCAGTGAACTATCCTACGAGCAGTACTTC. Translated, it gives CASSELSYEQYF.

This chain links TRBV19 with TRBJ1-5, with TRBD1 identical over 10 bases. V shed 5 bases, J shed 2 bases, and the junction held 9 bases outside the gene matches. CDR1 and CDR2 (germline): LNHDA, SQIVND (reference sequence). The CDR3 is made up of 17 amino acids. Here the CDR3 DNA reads TGTGCCAGTAGTCTCCGGGACAGGGGACGTGGCAATCAGCCCCAGCATTTT. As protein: CASSLRDRGRGNQPQHF.

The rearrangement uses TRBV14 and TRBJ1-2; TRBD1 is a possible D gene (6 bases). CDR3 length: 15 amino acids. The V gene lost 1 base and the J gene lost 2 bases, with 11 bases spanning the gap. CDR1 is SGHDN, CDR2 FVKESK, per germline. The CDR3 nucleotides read TGTGCCAGCAGCCAAGGGAGGACAGCCAACTATGGCTACACCTTC. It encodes CASSQGRTANYGYTF.

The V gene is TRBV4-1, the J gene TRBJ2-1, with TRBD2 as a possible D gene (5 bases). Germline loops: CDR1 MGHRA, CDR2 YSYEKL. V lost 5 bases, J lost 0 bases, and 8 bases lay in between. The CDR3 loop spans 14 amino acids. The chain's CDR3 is CASSISVSYNEQFF. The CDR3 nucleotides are TGCGCCAGCAGCATTAGCGTCTCCTACAATGAGCAGTTCTTC.

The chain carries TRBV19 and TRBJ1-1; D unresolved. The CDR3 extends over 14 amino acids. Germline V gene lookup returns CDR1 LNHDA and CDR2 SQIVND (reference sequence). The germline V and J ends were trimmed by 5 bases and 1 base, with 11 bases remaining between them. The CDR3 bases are TGTGCCAGTAGTTTGATTGGGAGGAACACTGAAGCTTTCTTT. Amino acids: CASSLIGRNTEAFF. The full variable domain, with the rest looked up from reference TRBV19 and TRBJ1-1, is DGGITQSPKYLFRKEGQNVTLSCEQNLNHDAMYWYRQDPGQGLRLIYYSQIVNDFQKGDIAEGYSVSREKKESFPLTVTSAQKNPTAFYLCASSLIGRNTEAFFGQGTRLTVV.

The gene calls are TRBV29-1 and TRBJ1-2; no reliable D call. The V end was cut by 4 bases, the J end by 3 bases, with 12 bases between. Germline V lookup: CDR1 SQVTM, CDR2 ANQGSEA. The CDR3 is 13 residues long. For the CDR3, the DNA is TGCAGCGTTGTTGGCGGAACCCACTATGGCTACACCTTC. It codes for CSVVGGTHYGYTF.

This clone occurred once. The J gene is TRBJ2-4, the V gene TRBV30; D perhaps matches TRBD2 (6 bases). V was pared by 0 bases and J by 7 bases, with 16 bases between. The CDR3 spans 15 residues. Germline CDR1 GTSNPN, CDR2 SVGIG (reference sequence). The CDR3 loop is CAWSVIRGIGNIQYF. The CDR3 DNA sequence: TGTGCCTGGAGTGTAATTCGGGGGATTGGGAACATTCAGTACTTC.

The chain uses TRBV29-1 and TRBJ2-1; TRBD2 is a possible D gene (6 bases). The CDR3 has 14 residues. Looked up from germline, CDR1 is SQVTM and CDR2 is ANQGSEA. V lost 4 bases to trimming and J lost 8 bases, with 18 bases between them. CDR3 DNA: TGCAGCGTTGCGAAAAAGGGACTTTTCGATGAGCAGTTCTTC. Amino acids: CSVAKKGLFDEQFF.

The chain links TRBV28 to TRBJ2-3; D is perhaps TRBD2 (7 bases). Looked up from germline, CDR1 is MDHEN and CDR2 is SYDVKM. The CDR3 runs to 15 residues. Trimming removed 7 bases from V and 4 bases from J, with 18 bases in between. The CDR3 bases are TGTGCCAGCACCCCAAGGGGGGGAAAGGCAGATACGCAGTATTTT. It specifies CASTPRGGKADTQYF.

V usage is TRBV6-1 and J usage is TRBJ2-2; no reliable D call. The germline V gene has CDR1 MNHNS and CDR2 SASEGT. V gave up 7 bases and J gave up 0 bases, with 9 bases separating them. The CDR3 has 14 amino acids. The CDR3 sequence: CASNPYANTGELFF. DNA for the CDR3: TGTGCCAGCAACCCCTACGCGAACACCGGGGAGCTGTTTTTT.

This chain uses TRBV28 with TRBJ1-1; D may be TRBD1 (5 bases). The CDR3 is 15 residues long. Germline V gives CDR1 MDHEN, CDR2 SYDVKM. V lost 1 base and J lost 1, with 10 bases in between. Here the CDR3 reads CASSLSATGNTEAFF. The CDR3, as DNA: TGTGCCAGCAGTTTATCCGCTACAGGGAACACTGAAGCTTTCTTT.

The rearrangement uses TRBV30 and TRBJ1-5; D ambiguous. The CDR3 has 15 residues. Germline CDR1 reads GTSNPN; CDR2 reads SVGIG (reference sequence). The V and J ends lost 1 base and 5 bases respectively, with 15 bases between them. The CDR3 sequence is CAWSGDINSHQPQHF. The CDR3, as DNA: TGTGCCTGGAGTGGTGATATAAACAGTCATCAGCCCCAGCATTTT.

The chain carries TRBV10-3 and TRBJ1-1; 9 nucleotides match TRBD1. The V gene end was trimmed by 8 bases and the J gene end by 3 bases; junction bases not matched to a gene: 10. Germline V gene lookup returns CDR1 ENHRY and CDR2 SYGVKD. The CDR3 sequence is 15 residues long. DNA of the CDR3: TGTGCCATCGGATTTGGGGGACAGGGATACACTGAAGCTTTCTTT. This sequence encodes CAIGFGGQGYTEAFF.

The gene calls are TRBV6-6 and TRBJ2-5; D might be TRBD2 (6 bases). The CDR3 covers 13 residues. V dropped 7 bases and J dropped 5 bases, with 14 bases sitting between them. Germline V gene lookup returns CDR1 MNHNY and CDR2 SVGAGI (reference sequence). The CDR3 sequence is CASIYGGRETQYF. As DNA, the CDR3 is TGTGCCAGCATATACGGGGGAAGGGAGACCCAGTACTTC.

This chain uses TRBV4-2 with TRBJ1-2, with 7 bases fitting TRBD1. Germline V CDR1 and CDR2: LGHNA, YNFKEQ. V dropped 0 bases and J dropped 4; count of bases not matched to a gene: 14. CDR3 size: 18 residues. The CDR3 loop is CASSQDALDRPGGYGYTF. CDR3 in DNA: TGTGCCAGCAGCCAAGACGCATTGGACAGGCCCGGCGGCTATGGCTACACCTTC.

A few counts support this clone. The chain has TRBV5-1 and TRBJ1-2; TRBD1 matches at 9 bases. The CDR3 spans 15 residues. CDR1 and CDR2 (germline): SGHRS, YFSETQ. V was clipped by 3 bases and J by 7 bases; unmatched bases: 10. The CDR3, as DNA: TGCGCCAGCAGCTGGGGCGAGGACAGGGGAGTTGGCTACACCTTC. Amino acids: CASSWGEDRGVGYTF.

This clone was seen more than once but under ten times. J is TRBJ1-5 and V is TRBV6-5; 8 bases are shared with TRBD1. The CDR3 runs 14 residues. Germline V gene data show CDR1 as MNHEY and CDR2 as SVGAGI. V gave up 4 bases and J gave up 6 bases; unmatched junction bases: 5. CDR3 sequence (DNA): TGTGCCAGCAGTTTCCAGGGGGCTGGTCAGCCCCAGCATTTT. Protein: CASSFQGAGQPQHF.

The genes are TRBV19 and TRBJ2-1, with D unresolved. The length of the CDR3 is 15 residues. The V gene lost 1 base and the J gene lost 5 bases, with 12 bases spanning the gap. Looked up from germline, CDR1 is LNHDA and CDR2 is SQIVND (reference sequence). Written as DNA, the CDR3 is TGTGCCAGTAGTATAGGGATTGGGCTACACAATGAGCAGTTCTTC. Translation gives CASSIGIGLHNEQFF. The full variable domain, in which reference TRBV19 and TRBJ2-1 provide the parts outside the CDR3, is DGGITQSPKYLFRKEGQNVTLSCEQNLNHDAMYWYRQDPGQGLRLIYYSQIVNDFQKGDIAEGYSVSREKKESFPLTVTSAQKNPTAFYLCASSIGIGLHNEQFFGPGTRLTVL.

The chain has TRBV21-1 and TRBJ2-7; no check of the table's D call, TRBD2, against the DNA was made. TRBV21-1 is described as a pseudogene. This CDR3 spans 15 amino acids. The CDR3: CASSKGTGGPYEQYF. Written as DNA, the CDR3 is TGTGCCAGCAGCAAAGGGACGGGAGGGCCATACGAGCAGTACTTC.